A selection of T cell receptor beta chains follows, all from one sample in a study of cytomegalovirus exposure and HLA in healthy donors. Profiled with immunoSEQ multiplex PCR; TCRdb holds only in-frame clones, not every one. The profile shows around 150,000 clones, almost 80% of them singletons. Sequences were obtained from PBMCs. The receptors stem from a woman aged 45-59 years in good health and CMV-seropositive. The CDR3 runs from the conserved cysteine through the conserved F or W. Each record gives: J gene, clone size, V gene, D gene, CDR3 protein, CDR3 DNA. The D gene is left open where the match is weak. Where a row states a size, it is once, few, many or the class of an expanded clone; other rows omit it.

>TRBJ1-1|.|TRBV7-9|TRBD1
CASRWDSEGAFF
TGTGCCAGCAGGTGGGACAGTGAGGGGGCTTTCTTT
>TRBJ1-3|.|TRBV2|.
CASSEGSYLGNTIYF
TGTGCCAGCAGTGAAGGGAGCTACCTCGGAAACACCATATATTTT
>TRBJ1-1|.|TRBV5-3|TRBD1
CARSSGQGFSEAFF
TGTGCCAGAAGCTCGGGACAGGGTTTCTCTGAAGCTTTCTTT
>TRBJ2-3|.|TRBV5-1|TRBD2
CASSPELAGSTDTQYF
TGCGCCAGCAGCCCCGAACTAGCGGGGAGTACAGATACGCAGTATTTT
>TRBJ2-2|.|TRBV29-1|.
CSAILTGELFF
TGCAGCGCTATTTTGACCGGGGAGCTGTTTTTT
>TRBJ1-5|once|TRBV2|.
CASSDPRGGQPQHF
TGTGCCAGCAGTGACCCAAGGGGCGGACAGCCCCAGCATTTT
>TRBJ2-1|.|TRBV10-3|TRBD2
CATMGLAGGSSYNEQFF
TGTGCCACTATGGGACTAGCGGGAGGTAGCTCCTACAATGAGCAGTTCTTC
>TRBJ2-7|.|TRBV18|TRBD1
CASSGEQGAYEQYF
TGTGCCAGCTCAGGCGAACAGGGGGCATACGAGCAGTACTTC
>TRBJ2-3|.|TRBV5-1|TRBD2
CASATAGADTQYF
TGCGCCAGCGCAACCGCGGGGGCAGATACGCAGTATTTT
>TRBJ1-4|few|TRBV2|TRBD1
CASGEDRGGSNEKLFF
TGTGCCAGCGGGGAGGACAGGGGAGGATCGAATGAAAAACTGTTTTTT
>TRBJ1-1|once|TRBV4-2|.
CASSQEAQVGTEAFF
TGTGCCAGCAGCCAAGAGGCTCAGGTGGGCACTGAAGCTTTCTTT
>TRBJ1-2|.|TRBV25-1|.
CASSWGRDFYGYTF
TGTGCCAGCAGTTGGGGCCGGGACTTCTATGGCTACACCTTC
>TRBJ1-5|once|TRBV7-2|TRBD1
CASSSDRDQPQHF
TGTGCCAGCAGCTCCGACAGGGATCAGCCCCAGCATTTT
>TRBJ1-6|.|TRBV4-3|.
CASSQATAYNSPLHF
TGCGCCAGCAGCCAAGCGACAGCTTATAATTCACCCCTCCACTTT
>TRBJ1-2|once|TRBV6-5|.
CASSHDRTAYGYTF
TGTGCCAGCAGCCACGATCGGACAGCCTATGGCTACACCTTC
>TRBJ2-3|.|TRBV6-5|.
CASSYLDYSDTQYF
TGTGCCAGCAGTTACTTGGACTATTCAGATACGCAGTATTTT
>TRBJ1-2|.|TRBV29-1|.
CSVELADVNYGYTF
TGCAGCGTTGAACTAGCGGACGTCAACTATGGCTACACCTTC
>TRBJ2-7|few|TRBV5-1|TRBD1
CASSHNRGLLNEQYF
TGCGCCAGCAGCCACAACAGGGGGCTCTTGAACGAGCAGTACTTC
>TRBJ1-4|.|TRBV9|.
CASSVDFGRTNEKLFF
TGTGCCAGCAGCGTAGATTTTGGTCGGACTAATGAAAAACTGTTTTTT
>TRBJ1-5|few|TRBV7-2|.
CASSSPGGKQPQHF
TGTGCCAGCAGTTCACCCGGGGGGAAGCAGCCCCAGCATTTT
>TRBJ1-5|.|TRBV27|.
CASSPQGHLIQPQHF
TGTGCCAGCAGTCCCCAGGGACACCTGATTCAGCCCCAGCATTTT
>TRBJ2-7|.|TRBV5-1|TRBD2
CASSGGTSGGGYEQYF
TGCGCCAGCAGCGGTGGGACTAGCGGGGGGGGTTACGAGCAGTACTTC
>TRBJ2-7|.|TRBV29-1|.
CSVNLPERQSYEQYF
TGCAGCGTTAATTTGCCCGAGAGGCAGTCCTACGAGCAGTACTTC
>TRBJ2-5|.|TRBV13|.
CASSAGYQETQYF
TGTGCCAGCAGCGCCGGTTACCAAGAGACCCAGTACTTC
>TRBJ2-7|.|TRBV30|.
CASTRGGFSEQYF
TGTGCCTCTACGAGGGGGGGGTTTTCCGAGCAGTACTTC
>TRBJ2-5|.|TRBV10-3|TRBD2
CAISRGGGQETQYF
TGTGCCATCAGTCGGGGGGGTGGCCAAGAGACCCAGTACTTC
>TRBJ1-5|.|TRBV6-6|TRBD1
CASSYSTGGGQPQHF
TGTGCCAGCAGTTACTCGACAGGGGGCGGTCAGCCCCAGCATTTT
>TRBJ1-2|few|TRBV6-6|.
CASTGGRGLGYGYTF
TGTGCCAGCACTGGAGGTCGGGGGTTAGGATATGGCTACACCTTC
>TRBJ2-3|.|TRBV9|TRBD1
CASSGRDRADTQYF
TGTGCCAGCAGCGGACGGGACAGGGCAGATACGCAGTATTTT
>TRBJ2-5|.|TRBV27|TRBD2
CASSPTSGGAAGTQYF
TGTGCCAGCAGTCCCACTAGCGGGGGGGCCGCAGGGACCCAGTACTTC
>TRBJ2-5|.|TRBV6-6|TRBD2
CASMVVTSGSIQTQYF
TGTGCCAGCATGGTGGTAACTAGCGGGAGCATACAGACCCAGTACTTC
>TRBJ2-5|few|TRBV6-1|TRBD2
CASSLWAGAEETQYF
TGTGCCAGCAGTCTTTGGGCGGGAGCGGAGGAGACCCAGTACTTC
>TRBJ2-7|once|TRBV25-1|.
CASSESGNEQYF
TGTGCCAGCAGTGAATCGGGGAACGAGCAGTACTTC
>TRBJ2-7|.|TRBV5-1|.
CASSLVDGSGYEQYF
TGCGCCAGCAGCTTGGTAGACGGGTCCGGCTACGAGCAGTACTTC
>TRBJ1-5|.|TRBV10-3|.
CAISETGREYSNQPQHF
TGTGCCATCAGTGAAACGGGCAGGGAATATAGCAATCAGCCCCAGCATTTT
>TRBJ1-2|.|TRBV9|.
CASSVHVGEGGSYGYTF
TGTGCCAGCAGCGTCCATGTGGGCGAGGGGGGGAGCTATGGCTACACCTTC
>TRBJ2-1|few|TRBV7-3|.
CASSLMAGSYNEQFF
TGTGCCAGCAGCTTAATGGCGGGCTCCTACAATGAGCAGTTCTTC
>TRBJ1-1|.|TRBV2|.
CANRERMNTEAFF
TGTGCCAACCGAGAGCGTATGAACACTGAAGCTTTCTTT
>TRBJ2-5|few|TRBV5-1|TRBD1
CASSFDGTENKETQYF
TGCGCCAGCAGCTTTGACGGGACAGAGAACAAAGAGACCCAGTACTTC